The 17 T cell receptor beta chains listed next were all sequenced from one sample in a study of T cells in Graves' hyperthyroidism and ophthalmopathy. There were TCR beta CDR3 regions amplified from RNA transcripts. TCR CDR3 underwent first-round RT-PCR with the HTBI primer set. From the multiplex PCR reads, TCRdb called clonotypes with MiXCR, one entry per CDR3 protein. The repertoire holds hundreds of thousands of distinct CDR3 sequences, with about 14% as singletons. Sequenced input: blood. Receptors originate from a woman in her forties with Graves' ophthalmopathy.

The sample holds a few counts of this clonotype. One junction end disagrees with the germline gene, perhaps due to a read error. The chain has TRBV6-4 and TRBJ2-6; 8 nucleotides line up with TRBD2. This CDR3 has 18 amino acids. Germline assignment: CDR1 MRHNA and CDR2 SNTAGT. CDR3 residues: CVSRFNGGAGSGANVLTF. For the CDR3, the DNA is TGTGTCAGCAGATTTAACGGGGGGGCAGGGTCTGGGGCCAACGTCCTGACTTTC.

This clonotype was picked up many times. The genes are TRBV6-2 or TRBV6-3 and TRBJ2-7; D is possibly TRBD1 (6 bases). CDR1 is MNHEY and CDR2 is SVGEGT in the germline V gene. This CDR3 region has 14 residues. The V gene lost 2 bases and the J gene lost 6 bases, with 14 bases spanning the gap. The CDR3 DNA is TGTGCCAGCAGTTACAGGGGGACGGCGGTCGAGCAGTACTTC. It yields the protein CASSYRGTAVEQYF.

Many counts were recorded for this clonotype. Here the CDR3 DNA reads TGTGCCAGCAGTCCGGACAGTCTTACTGAAGCTTTCTTT. This codes for CASSPDSLTEAFF. The rearrangement joins TRBV28 to TRBJ1-1; D is possibly TRBD1 (6 bases). From germline, CDR1 is MDHEN and CDR2 SYDVKM. The CDR3 is 13 residues long. Trimming cost V 5 bases and J 5 bases, with 12 bases left between them.

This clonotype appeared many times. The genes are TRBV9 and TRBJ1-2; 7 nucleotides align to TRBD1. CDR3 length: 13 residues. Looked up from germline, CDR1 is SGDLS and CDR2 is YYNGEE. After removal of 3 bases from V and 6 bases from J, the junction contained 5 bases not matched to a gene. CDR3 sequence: CASSGQGGDGYTF. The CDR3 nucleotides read TGTGCCAGCAGCGGACAGGGAGGAGATGGCTACACCTTC.

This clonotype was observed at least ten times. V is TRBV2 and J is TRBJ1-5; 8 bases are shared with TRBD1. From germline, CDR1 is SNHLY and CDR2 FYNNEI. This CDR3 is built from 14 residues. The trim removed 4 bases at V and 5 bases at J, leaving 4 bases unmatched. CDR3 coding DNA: TGTGCCAGCAGTGGGGACAGGATAGATCAGCCCCAGCATTTT. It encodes CASSGDRIDQPQHF.

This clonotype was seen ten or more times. The CDR3 coding sequence is TGTGCCAGCAGTTCCCCTCCGGGACAGGGGGCAGGCACCTTC. This gives the protein CASSSPPGQGAGTF. The chain combines TRBV6-5 with TRBJ1-2, with 12 bases that match TRBD1. V lost 4 bases and J lost 13; bases outside the gene matches: 10. Germline V gene data show CDR1 as MNHEY and CDR2 as SVGAGI. The CDR3 has 14 residues.

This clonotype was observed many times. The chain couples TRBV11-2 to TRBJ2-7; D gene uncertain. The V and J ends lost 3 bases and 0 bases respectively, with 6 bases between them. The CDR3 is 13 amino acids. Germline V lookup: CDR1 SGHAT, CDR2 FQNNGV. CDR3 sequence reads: CASSFWVSYEQYF. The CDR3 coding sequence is TGTGCCAGCAGCTTTTGGGTCTCCTACGAGCAGTACTTC.

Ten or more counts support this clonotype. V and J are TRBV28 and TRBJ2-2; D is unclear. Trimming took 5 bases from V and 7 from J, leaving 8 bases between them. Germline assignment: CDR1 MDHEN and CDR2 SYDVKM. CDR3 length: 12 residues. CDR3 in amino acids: CASSRPVGELFF. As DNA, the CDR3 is TGTGCCAGCAGTCGACCTGTCGGGGAGCTGTTTTTT.

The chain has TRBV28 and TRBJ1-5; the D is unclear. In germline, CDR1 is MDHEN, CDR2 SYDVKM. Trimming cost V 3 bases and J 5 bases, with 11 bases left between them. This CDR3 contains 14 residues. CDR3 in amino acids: CASSFTSPDQPQHF. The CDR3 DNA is TGTGCCAGCAGTTTCACTAGCCCGGATCAGCCCCAGCATTTT.

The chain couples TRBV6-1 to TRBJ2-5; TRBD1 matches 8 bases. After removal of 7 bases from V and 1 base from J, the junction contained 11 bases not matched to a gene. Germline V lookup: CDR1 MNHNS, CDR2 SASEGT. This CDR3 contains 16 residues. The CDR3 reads CASTLEFDRGQETQYF. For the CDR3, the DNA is TGTGCCAGCACCCTAGAATTTGACAGGGGCCAAGAGACCCAGTACTTC.

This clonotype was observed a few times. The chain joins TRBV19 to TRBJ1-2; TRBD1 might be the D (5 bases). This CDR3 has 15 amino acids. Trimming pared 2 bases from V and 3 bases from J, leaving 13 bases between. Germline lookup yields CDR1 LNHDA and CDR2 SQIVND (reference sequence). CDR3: CASSIFAKGDYGYTF. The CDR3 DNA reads TGTGCCAGTAGTATATTCGCCAAAGGGGACTATGGCTACACCTTC.

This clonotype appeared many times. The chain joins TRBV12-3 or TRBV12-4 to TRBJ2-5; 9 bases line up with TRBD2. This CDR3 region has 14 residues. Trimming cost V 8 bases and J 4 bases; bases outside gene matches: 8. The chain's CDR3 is CASSPGGRAETQYF. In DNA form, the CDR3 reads TGTGCCAGCTCACCAGGCGGGAGGGCAGAGACCCAGTACTTC.

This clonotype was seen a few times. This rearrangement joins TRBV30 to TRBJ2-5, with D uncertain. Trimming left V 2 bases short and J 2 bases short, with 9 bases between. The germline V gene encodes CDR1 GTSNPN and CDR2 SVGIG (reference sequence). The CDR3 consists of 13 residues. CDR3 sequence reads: CAWSRLKQETQYF. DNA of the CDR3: TGTGCCTGGAGTCGCCTTAAACAAGAGACCCAGTACTTC.

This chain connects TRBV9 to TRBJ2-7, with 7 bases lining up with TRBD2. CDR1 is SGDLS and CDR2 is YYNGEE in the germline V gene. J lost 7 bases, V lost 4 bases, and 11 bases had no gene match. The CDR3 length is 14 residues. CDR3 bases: TGTGCCAGCAGCACCGGGGGAGGGCCGAAAGAGCAGTACTTC. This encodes CASSTGGGPKEQYF.

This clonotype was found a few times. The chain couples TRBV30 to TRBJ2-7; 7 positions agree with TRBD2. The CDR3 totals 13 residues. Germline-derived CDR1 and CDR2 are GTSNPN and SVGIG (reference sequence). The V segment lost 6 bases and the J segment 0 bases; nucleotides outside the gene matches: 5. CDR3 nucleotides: TGTGCCTGCGAGCGGGACCGCTCCTACGAGCAGTACTTC. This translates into CACERDRSYEQYF.

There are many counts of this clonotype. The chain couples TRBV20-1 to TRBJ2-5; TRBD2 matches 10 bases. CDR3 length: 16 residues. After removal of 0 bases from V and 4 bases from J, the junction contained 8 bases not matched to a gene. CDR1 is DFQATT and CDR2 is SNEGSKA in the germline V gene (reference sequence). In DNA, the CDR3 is TGCAGTGCTAGAGATTCCTCTCGGACTAGCGGAGAGACCCAGTACTTC. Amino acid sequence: CSARDSSRTSGETQYF.

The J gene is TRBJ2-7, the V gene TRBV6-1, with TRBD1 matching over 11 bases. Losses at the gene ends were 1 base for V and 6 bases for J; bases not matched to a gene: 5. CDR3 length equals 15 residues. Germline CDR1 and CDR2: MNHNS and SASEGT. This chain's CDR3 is CASSEGGDRGSEQYF. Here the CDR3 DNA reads TGTGCCAGCAGTGAAGGGGGGGACAGGGGGAGCGAGCAGTACTTC.